This TCR beta chain is drawn from a study of blood T cell repertoires in COVID-19. At the level of the study: The analysed material was cDNA or gDNA that came from T cells, B-cell-depleted T cells, or PBMCs.

Profiled with immunoSEQ multiplex PCR; TCRdb holds only in-frame clones, not every one. The sample shows approximately 430,000 clones, 86% of them seen only once. The V gene's germline CDR1 is LNHDA and CDR2 SQIVND (reference sequence). The CDR3 runs to 14 residues. Deletions cut 0 bases from V and 6 bases from J, with 8 bases between. The specimen was peripheral blood. The chain has TRBV19 and TRBJ2-2; tentative D call: TRBD2 (5 bases). The clonotype comes from a woman in her twenties or thirties with active or convalescent COVID-19. The CDR3 loop reads CASSIDRDAGELFF. The CDR3 DNA is TGTGCCAGTAGTATAGATCGGGATGCCGGGGAGCTGTTTTTT.